The 3 T cell receptor beta chains below were found in one sample sequenced in a study of response to subunit inactivated influenza vaccine. TCRdb independently ran MiXCR on the RT-PCR reads; one entry per CDR3 protein. Of about 650,000 distinct CDR3 sequences listed, around 15% are singletons. The sequences come from PBMCs from blood, collected about 14 days before vaccination. The receptors here all came from a man aged 45-65 years who received an inactivated influenza vaccine.

This clonotype was seen a few times. This chain connects TRBV28 to TRBJ1-1; 7 bases agree with TRBD1. The J segment lost 2 bases and the V segment lost 4 bases, leaving 13 bases of the junction unmatched. This CDR3 is 17 amino acids long. Germline V lookup: CDR1 MDHEN, CDR2 SYDVKM. The CDR3 DNA is TGTGCCAGCAGTTCTTTACAGGGGTGGATGAAAAACACTGAAGCTTTCTTT. Translated, it gives CASSSLQGWMKNTEAFF.

The chain uses TRBV27 and TRBJ2-3; D could derive from TRBD1 or TRBD2 (5 bases each). Germline V CDR1 and CDR2: MNHEY, SMNVEV (reference sequence). The CDR3 is 14 amino acids. The ends were cut back, 1 base at V and 3 bases at J, with 8 bases in the middle. The CDR3, as DNA: TGTGCCAGCAGTTTATTGGGGGTAACAGATACGCAGTATTTT. Translated, it gives CASSLLGVTDTQYF.

This clonotype was observed a few times. DNA of the CDR3: TGCGCCAGCAGTGAGGGGGCGGGGAGAAGGGGAGAGACCCAGTACTTC. Translated, it gives CASSEGAGRRGETQYF. The chain employs TRBV10-2 and TRBJ2-5, with D perhaps matching TRBD2 (6 bases). Trimming cost V 2 bases and J 4 bases, with 17 bases left between them. The CDR3 runs to 16 residues. From germline, CDR1 is WSHSY and CDR2 SAAADI.